The present T cell receptor beta chain was sequenced within a study of human T cells and chemical hapten exposure. This clonotype has ten or more counts. The authors extracted total RNA from unfractionated whole blood. The study's library attached unique molecular identifiers to single cDNA molecules. Authors' processing steps: Ranging from about 23,224 to 700,000, TCR counts per sample had a median value of around 92,000. TCRdb reprocessed the reads with MiXCR, giving one entry per CDR3 protein. These V and J calls derive from TCRdb rather than the authors' analysis. The sample lists around 120,000 distinct CDR3 sequences, roughly 8.5% occurring once. Specimen: whole blood. The source of this sequence is a human donor in good health. Some clones in this sample may be carry-over from other donors' samples.

CDR3 in DNA: TGTGCCAGCAGGGACGGAAACAATCAGCCCCAGCATTTT. Translated, it gives CASRDGNNQPQHF. The rearrangement joins TRBV6-4 to TRBJ1-5; D gene ambiguous. V lost 6 bases and J lost 3, with 9 bases in between. Germline V lookup: CDR1 MRHNA, CDR2 SNTAGT. The CDR3 covers 13 residues.